The T cell receptor (beta chain) described here comes from a study of spatial heterogeneity in lung cancer. Study background: Alpha-chain sequences were consistently detected less often than beta-chain sequences.

MiXCR was run by TCRdb on the 5' RACE reads, yielding one entry per CDR3 protein. This table has roughly 38,000 distinct CDR3 sequences, 3% to 3.5% appearing once. This clonotype was detected ten times or more. The time point was: sample taken at primary tumor resection. Patients with untreated early-stage non-small cell lung cancer, numbering 72, were the donors. Whole RNA was taken from tumor, nontumor lung or frozen PBMC; it was then sequenced unsorted. Per germline, CDR1 LNHDA and CDR2 SQIVND (reference sequence). This CDR3 contains 12 residues. The germline V and J ends were trimmed by 3 bases and 6 bases, with 6 bases remaining between them.

Sample: normal lung tissue next to the tumor, taken at surgery. The V gene is TRBV19, the J gene TRBJ1-5; no reliable D call. This receptor was obtained from a male donor with early-stage non-small cell lung cancer. The CDR3 DNA reads TGTGCCAGTAGTATGGGAATTCAGCCCCAGCATTTT. Protein sequence: CASSMGIQPQHF.